The 30 T cell receptor beta chains below were found in one sample sequenced in a study of blood T cells in healthy people across ages (dated by TCRdb to 2014 to 2015). Libraries were constructed by 5' RACE. Sequencing instrument: Illumina HiSeq 2500. A second PCR of roughly 7 to 11 cycles was performed with a sample-barcoded 5' primer and a J-beta primer mix. TCRdb reprocessing: public reads trimmed at Q25 with fastp, clones called with MiXCR, in-frame beta chains kept. Rows with a matching CDR3 protein are joined into one entry that keeps the most common DNA and genes. This sample gives 1.5 million to 2 million distinct CDR3 sequences in total; about 50% of them show up just once. Approximately 2% of the sample lies in the top ten. Material for sequencing was blood. These receptors all come from a middle-aged woman in good health.

This clonotype turned up a few times. This chain uses TRBV12-3 or TRBV12-4 with TRBJ1-2; 11 bases are shared with TRBD1. The length of the CDR3 is 13 residues. V dropped 6 bases and J dropped 9; count of bases not matched to a gene: 6. The CDR3 sequence is CASSPDRGLRYTF. The CDR3, as DNA: TGTGCCAGCAGCCCGGACAGGGGGCTTCGCTACACCTTC.

The V and J genes are TRBV5-1 and TRBJ2-3, with D perhaps TRBD1 (6 bases). The CDR3 length is 15 residues. Trimming pared 4 bases from V and 0 bases from J, leaving 12 bases between. The germline V gene has CDR1 SGHRS and CDR2 YFSETQ. The CDR3, as DNA: TGCGCCAGCAGCAACGGACAGAAAAGCACAGATACGCAGTATTTT. Protein: CASSNGQKSTDTQYF.

The chain has TRBV20-1 and TRBJ2-3, with 7 bases fitting TRBD2. The CDR3 is 15 residues long. Per the germline V gene, CDR1 is DFQATT and CDR2 is SNEGSKA (reference sequence). V shed 0 bases, J shed 4 bases, and the junction held 7 bases outside the gene matches. CDR3: CSARELRGVSDTQYF. The CDR3 nucleotides are TGCAGTGCTAGAGAGCTTCGGGGGGTGTCAGATACGCAGTATTTT.

J is TRBJ1-2 and V is TRBV20-1; TRBD1 matches at 9 bases. CDR1 DFQATT and CDR2 SNEGSKA come from the germline V gene (reference sequence). The CDR3 has 15 residues. The ends lost 3 bases at V and 2 bases at J; junction bases unmatched: 7. This CDR3 is CSASGMGQGNYGYTF. The CDR3 region has the DNA TGCAGTGCTAGTGGAATGGGACAGGGAAACTATGGCTACACCTTC.

In this sample, this clonotype turned up once. The rearrangement joins TRBV11-2 to TRBJ2-5; the match to TRBD1 covers 9 bases. The J call is in doubt because the DNA end fits TRBJ2-7 better. The CDR3 has 14 residues. Germline V gene data show CDR1 as SGHAT and CDR2 as FQNNGV. CDR3 region: CASSVAQGAREQYF. CDR3 DNA: TGTGCCAGCAGCGTAGCACAGGGGGCTCGCGAGCAGTACTTC.

The V call is TRBV5-1, the J call TRBJ2-4; 7 positions match TRBD1. The CDR3 has 12 amino acids. V shed 5 bases and J 15 bases; nucleotides not matched to a gene: 11. Germline assignment: CDR1 SGHRS and CDR2 YFSETQ. The CDR3 DNA sequence: TGCGCCAGCAGACATGACAGGGACGAGCGGTACTTC. Protein product: CASRHDRDERYF.

For this clonotype: A junction end diverges from the germline sequence, so it may reflect a read error. The rearrangement uses TRBV7-9 and TRBJ2-7, with 9 bases fitting TRBD1. This CDR3 has 13 amino acids. The germline CDR1 and CDR2 sequences are SEHNR and FQNEAQ (reference sequence). DNA for the CDR3: TGTGCCAGCAGGACTACAGGGGGCTACGTGCAGTACTTC. The encoded protein is CASRTTGGYVQYF.

The V gene is TRBV25-1, the J gene TRBJ2-7; 7 positions match TRBD2. This CDR3 has 15 residues. After removal of 5 bases from V and 5 bases from J, the junction contained 12 bases not matched to a gene. The V gene's germline CDR1 is MGHDK and CDR2 SYGVNS. CDR3: CASSPNGRSNDEQYF. The CDR3 bases are TGTGCCAGCAGTCCGAACGGGAGGTCAAACGACGAGCAGTACTTC.

The genes are TRBV7-9 and TRBJ1-2; the D is unclear. CDR3 length: 13 amino acids. Germline V gene data show CDR1 as SEHNR and CDR2 as FQNEAQ (reference sequence). V lost 6 bases, J lost 3 bases, and 11 bases lay in between. CDR3 coding DNA: TGTGCCAGCAGGGGAACAGAAGACTATGGCTACACCTTC. Its protein is CASRGTEDYGYTF.

The chain recombines TRBV12-3 or TRBV12-4 with TRBJ1-2, with 9 bases that match TRBD1. The junction had 12 bases not matched to a gene; V was cut back by 7 bases and J by 6 bases. The CDR3 length is 15 residues. CDR3 protein: CASTPAGTGQNGYTF. CDR3 DNA: TGTGCCAGCACCCCAGCCGGGACAGGGCAAAATGGCTACACCTTC.

This chain uses TRBV25-1 with TRBJ1-6, with D hard to call. CDR3 length: 12 residues. Germline assignment: CDR1 MGHDK and CDR2 SYGVNS. The CDR3 protein is CVNSSYNSPLHF. CDR3 in DNA: TGTGTTAACAGCTCCTATAATTCACCCCTCCACTTT.

The chain employs TRBV11-2 and TRBJ1-6; D ambiguous. Per germline, CDR1 SGHAT and CDR2 FQNNGV. The CDR3 spans 16 residues. The V gene lost 5 bases and the J gene lost 2 bases, with 13 bases spanning the gap. The DNA of the CDR3 is TGTGCCAGCAGCGACCCGGTAGAAGCCTATAATTCACCCCTCCACTTT. Translated, it gives CASSDPVEAYNSPLHF.

This chain joins TRBV5-6 and TRBJ2-1; D call uncertain. CDR3 length: 13 amino acids. Trimming stripped 1 base from V and 7 bases from J, with 9 bases between. CDR1 and CDR2 from the germline V gene are SGHDT and YYEEEE. CDR3 protein: CASSLYIGNEQFF. In DNA form, the CDR3 reads TGTGCCAGCAGCTTGTATATCGGGAATGAGCAGTTCTTC.

The chain uses TRBV20-1 and TRBJ2-5, with unresolved D. The J call is in doubt because the DNA end fits TRBJ2-7 better. Germline lookup yields CDR1 DFQATT and CDR2 SNEGSKA (reference sequence). This CDR3 comprises 11 residues. This chain's CDR3 is CSAPNIYEQYF. The CDR3, as DNA: TGCAGTGCTCCAAATATCTACGAGCAGTACTTC.

The chain combines TRBV11-2 with TRBJ2-7, with 8 bases aligning to TRBD2. TRBJ2-5 explains the end of the DNA better; the J call may be wrong. Germline V gene sequence: CDR1 SGHAT, CDR2 FQNNGV. This CDR3 has 17 residues. The CDR3 nucleotides read TGTGCCAGCAGCTCGCGCACCGGGGGGGCCAGCCAAGAGACCCAGTACTTC. Encoded protein: CASSSRTGGASQETQYF.

This rearrangement joins TRBV7-9 to TRBJ1-1; D perhaps matches TRBD1 (5 bases). Germline V CDR1 and CDR2: SEHNR, FQNEAQ (reference sequence). The CDR3 has 13 residues. V dropped 5 bases and J dropped 6 bases, with 13 bases sitting between them. CDR3: CASSPAGVAEAFF. The CDR3 nucleotides are TGTGCCAGCAGCCCAGCGGGGGTAGCTGAAGCTTTCTTT.

The chain links TRBV4-3 to TRBJ2-1; TRBD2 is a possible D gene (5 bases). Per the germline V gene, CDR1 is LGHNA and CDR2 is YSLEER. The CDR3 extends over 17 amino acids. The germline V and J ends were trimmed by 1 base and 5 bases, with 18 bases remaining between them. Written as DNA, the CDR3 is TGCGCCAGCAGCCAAGCCCGGGGTGGGATGAGTAACAATGAGCAGTTCTTC. Its protein is CASSQARGGMSNNEQFF.

For the CDR3, the DNA is TGTGCCAGCAGTTCGTGGGGTCAGCTGAACTATGGCTACACCTTC. Its protein product is CASSSWGQLNYGYTF. V gene TRBV12-3 or TRBV12-4 combines with J gene TRBJ1-2; D uncertain. This CDR3 has 15 residues. V was shortened by 4 bases and J by 2 bases, with 14 bases between the two germline ends.

The DNA of the CDR3 is TGTGCCAGCAGCCCGAGCCTTCCGGGGCACGGGGAGCTGTTTTTT. Protein: CASSPSLPGHGELFF. The gene calls are TRBV7-9 and TRBJ2-2; TRBD1 or TRBD2 may be the D gene (5 bases each). V was clipped by 5 bases and J by 7 bases, with 17 bases between them. This CDR3 has 15 residues. Germline assignment: CDR1 SEHNR and CDR2 FQNEAQ (reference sequence).

The chain uses TRBV14 and TRBJ2-7, with D maybe TRBD2 (6 bases). CDR3 length equals 15 residues. Per the germline V gene, CDR1 is SGHDN and CDR2 is FVKESK. V lost 4 bases, J lost 6 bases, and 19 bases lay in between. The CDR3 loop reads CASSRPGLDPPEQYF. The CDR3 region has the DNA TGTGCCAGCAGCCGCCCGGGACTCGATCCTCCCGAGCAGTACTTC.

The rearrangement links TRBV7-2 to TRBJ2-1; TRBD1 matches 7 bases. Germline V CDR1 and CDR2: SGHTA, FQGNSA. The junction had 5 bases not matched to a gene; V was cut back by 1 base and J by 5 bases. This CDR3 is 15 amino acids long. CDR3 region: CASSLGQGVHNEQFF. CDR3 bases: TGTGCCAGCAGCTTAGGACAGGGTGTCCACAATGAGCAGTTCTTC.

The chain couples TRBV20-1 to TRBJ1-2; D is ambiguous. The CDR3 runs 15 residues. Trimming removed 0 bases at V and 6 bases at J, with 17 bases between. The germline V gene has CDR1 DFQATT and CDR2 SNEGSKA (reference sequence). CDR3: CSARDSEVLDHGYTF. CDR3 in DNA: TGCAGTGCTAGAGATTCGGAGGTCCTGGACCATGGCTACACCTTC.

This clonotype was detected only a few times. CDR3 bases: TGTGCCAGCAGCTTAGGGACCCCGCAGTATTTT. Residues: CASSLGTPQYF. The genes are TRBV7-2 and TRBJ2-3; unclear D gene. Germline V gives CDR1 SGHTA, CDR2 FQGNSA. CDR3 size: 11 residues. V was cut by 1 base and J by 10 bases, with 6 bases left in between.

The chain uses TRBV27 and TRBJ2-3, with 12 bases identical to TRBD2. The V gene's germline CDR1 is MNHEY and CDR2 SMNVEV (reference sequence). The CDR3 runs 17 residues. V was clipped by 5 bases and J by 5 bases; unmatched bases: 11. The CDR3 sequence is CASSRLATSGGRDTQYF. The DNA for the CDR3 is TGTGCCAGCAGTCGACTAGCGACTAGCGGGGGAAGAGATACGCAGTATTTT.

The V call is TRBV20-1, the J call TRBJ2-3; unclear D gene. From germline, CDR1 is DFQATT and CDR2 SNEGSKA (reference sequence). Trimming cost V 7 bases and J 0 bases, with 14 bases left between them. This CDR3 is 14 amino acids long. The CDR3 DNA is TGCAGTGTTTCTGTAGATGCTAGCACAGATACGCAGTATTTT. Translating gives CSVSVDASTDTQYF.

The rearrangement joins TRBV7-2 to TRBJ1-2; 9 nucleotides align to TRBD1. V shed 3 bases and J 4 bases; nucleotides not matched to a gene: 6. Germline V gene sequence: CDR1 SGHTA, CDR2 FQGNSA. The CDR3 is 15 amino acids. The CDR3 DNA follows: TGTGCCAGCAGCTTGGGCGACAGGGGGGCCTATGGCTACACCTTC. Its protein product is CASSLGDRGAYGYTF.

Here the CDR3 reads CASSFRGRVDHGANYGYTF. DNA for the CDR3: TGTGCCAGCAGCTTCAGGGGAAGGGTGGATCACGGAGCTAACTATGGCTACACCTTC. The rearrangement joins TRBV5-5 to TRBJ1-2; D perhaps matches TRBD1 (6 bases). V lost 2 bases and J lost 0, with 23 bases in between. The CDR3 totals 19 residues. Per germline, CDR1 SGHKS and CDR2 YYEKEE (reference sequence). The whole variable domain, remainder taken from reference TRBV5-5 and TRBJ1-2, is DAGVTQSPTHLIKTRGQQVTLRCSPISGHKSVSWYQQVLGQGPQFIFQYYEKEERGRGNFPDRFSARQFPNYSSELNVNALLLGDSALYLCASSFRGRVDHGANYGYTFGSGTRLTVV.

This chain joins TRBV19 and TRBJ2-1; D gene uncertain. The V end lost 0 bases, the J end lost 9 bases, and 18 bases lay between the germline ends. The germline CDR1 and CDR2 sequences are LNHDA and SQIVND (reference sequence). CDR3 size: 16 residues. CDR3 sequence (DNA): TGTGCCAGTAGTATAGATAGGAGATTCCGGCTCAGTGAGCAGTTCTTC. It codes for CASSIDRRFRLSEQFF. The full variable domain, its missing parts supplied by reference TRBV19 and TRBJ2-1, is DGGITQSPKYLFRKEGQNVTLSCEQNLNHDAMYWYRQDPGQGLRLIYYSQIVNDFQKGDIAEGYSVSREKKESFPLTVTSAQKNPTAFYLCASSIDRRFRLSEQFFGPGTRLTVL.

This clonotype was seen many times. This CDR3 is CSVEWASGGHYEQYF. Here the CDR3 DNA reads TGCAGCGTTGAATGGGCTAGCGGGGGACACTACGAGCAGTACTTC. The gene calls are TRBV29-1 and TRBJ2-7; 10 nucleotides agree with TRBD2. CDR1 is SQVTM, CDR2 ANQGSEA, per germline. The length of the CDR3 is 15 residues. Trimming at V came to 2 bases and at J to 3 bases, leaving 7 bases not matched to a gene.

This chain connects TRBV6-6 to TRBJ1-1, with a weak D call TRBD1 (6 bases). This CDR3 contains 13 residues. CDR1 and CDR2 (germline): MNHNY, SVGAGI (reference sequence). Trimming stripped 5 bases from V and 4 bases from J, with 11 bases between. DNA of the CDR3: TGTGCCAGCAGTCCCCCCAGGGGCACTGAAGCTTTCTTT. This translates into CASSPPRGTEAFF.